The sequence of this T cell receptor beta chain was determined in a study of T cells in Graves' hyperthyroidism and ophthalmopathy. It was RNA transcripts that yielded the amplified TCR beta CDR3 regions. TCR CDR3 underwent first-round RT-PCR with the HTBI primer set. A single record per CDR3 protein comes from TCRdb applying MiXCR to the multiplex PCR reads. In the table there are roughly 380,000 distinct CDR3 sequences, approximately 13% of which are singletons. Notes on the study in general: Blood also showed most of the thyroid clonotypes that were expanded above 0.001.

The CDR3 is made up of 13 amino acids. The V and J ends lost 3 bases and 5 bases respectively, with 14 bases between them. Germline V gene lookup returns CDR1 DFQATT and CDR2 SNEGSKA (reference sequence). This clonotype was observed many times. What it recognizes is unknown. The chain carries TRBV20-1 and TRBJ2-7, with TRBD2 as a possible D gene (6 bases). Sequencing was done on a sample of blood. This clonotype originated in a woman aged 55-69 years with Graves' hyperthyroidism. CDR3 in DNA: TGCAGTGCTAGCGGGAGTTCAACCGACGAGCAGTACTTC. Translation gives CSASGSSTDEQYF.